Each of the 22 T cell receptor beta chains below was sequenced from the same sample in a study of radiation and T cells in renal cell carcinoma. Sequencing used immunoSEQ multiplex PCR; TCRdb keeps in-frame clones, though not all of them. Among 70,000 to 100,000 clones listed, just over 85% were seen once. Stated time point: blood 2 weeks post-SBRT. Treatment here: 15 Gy SBRT to primary tumor, nephrectomy 4 weeks later. The starting material was blood, obtained from a patient whose treatment included radiotherapy and nephrectomy. The receptors shown here come from a woman aged 45-65 years with renal cell carcinoma.

The rearrangement joins TRBV25-1 to TRBJ2-7; D remains unclear. The V gene lost 1 base and the J gene lost 0 bases, with 7 bases spanning the gap. Germline lookup yields CDR1 MGHDK and CDR2 SYGVNS. CDR3 length: 14 amino acids. Here the CDR3 DNA reads TGTGCCAGCAGTGAATTTGGTCACTCCTACGAGCAGTACTTC. This encodes CASSEFGHSYEQYF.

The chain carries TRBV5-6 and TRBJ2-7; D may be TRBD2 (6 bases). The CDR3 totals 14 residues. Germline CDR1 reads SGHDT; CDR2 reads YYEEEE. V was shortened by 7 bases and J by 8 bases, with 22 bases between the two germline ends. The CDR3 protein is CASLRDSDLSQQYF. The CDR3 bases are TGTGCCAGCCTCCGGGACTCCGATCTCTCGCAGCAGTACTTC.

The V and J genes are TRBV28 and TRBJ1-2; 7 bases fit TRBD1. CDR1 is MDHEN, CDR2 SYDVKM, per germline. This CDR3 has 16 residues. Germline trimming cut 2 bases from V and 7 bases from J; bases unmatched to any gene: 13. CDR3 nucleotides: TGTGCCAGCAGTTTAAAGGGGGCGCCTAGCGGTTTTGGCTACACCTTC. Translation gives CASSLKGAPSGFGYTF.

The V and J genes are TRBV5-4 and TRBJ1-3; 8 positions match TRBD1. CDR3 size: 15 residues. Germline V gene sequence: CDR1 SGHNT, CDR2 YYREEE (reference sequence). CDR3 coding DNA: TGTGCGGCGGGGACAGGACTCAGCTCTGGAAACACCATATATTTT. It is translated as CAAGTGLSSGNTIYF.

A note on this clone: The sample contains more than one DNA sequence encoding this CDR3. V is TRBV27 and J is TRBJ2-7; D not certain. V was clipped by 5 bases and J by 1 base, with 9 bases between them. The CDR3 sequence is 13 residues long. Looked up from germline, CDR1 is MNHEY and CDR2 is SMNVEV (reference sequence). The CDR3 sequence is CASSRRPSYEQYF. Here the CDR3 DNA reads TGTGCCAGCAGTCGCAGGCCATCCTACGAGCAGTACTTC.

Comments on this clone: A junction boundary mismatches the germline segment, possibly from a read error. The rearrangement links TRBV5-4 to TRBJ2-1, with 13 bases aligning to TRBD2. CDR3 length: 16 residues. In germline, CDR1 is SGHNT, CDR2 YYREEE (reference sequence). The DNA for the CDR3 is TGTGCCAGCAGGTTGGGGACTAGCGGGGTCCACAATGAGCAGTTCTTC. Translating it yields CASRLGTSGVHNEQFF.

This chain uses TRBV7-2 with TRBJ2-7; D call uncertain. The CDR3 contains 12 residues. Germline assignment: CDR1 SGHTA and CDR2 FQGNSA. Trimming stripped 10 bases from V and 7 bases from J, with 17 bases between. The CDR3 DNA reads as TGTGCCACCCAATCCTCCCCCGGGGAGCAGTACTTC. Protein product: CATQSSPGEQYF.

The chain carries TRBV5-1 and TRBJ1-2, with D possibly matching TRBD1 (6 bases). Trimming left V 2 bases short and J 2 bases short, with 7 bases between. This CDR3 contains 13 residues. Germline V CDR1 and CDR2: SGHRS, YFSETQ. The CDR3 protein is CASSLGQNYGYTF. Written as DNA, the CDR3 is TGCGCCAGCAGCTTAGGACAGAACTATGGCTACACCTTC.

This chain connects TRBV5-1 to TRBJ2-1; D is undetermined. Between the trimmed V and J ends, which lost 0 bases and 6 bases, there was a span of 4 bases. This CDR3 comprises 12 residues. CDR1 and CDR2 (germline): SGHRS, YFSETQ. CDR3 sequence reads: CASSLESNEQFF. The CDR3 coding sequence is TGCGCCAGCAGCTTGGAATCCAATGAGCAGTTCTTC.

This clone was recorded once. The chain is built from TRBV6-5 and TRBJ1-4; weak D call: TRBD1 (6 bases). The length of the CDR3 is 15 residues. V gave up 0 bases and J gave up 6 bases, with 11 bases separating them. Germline V gene data show CDR1 as MNHEY and CDR2 as SVGAGI. The DNA of the CDR3 is TGTGCCAGCAGTTACTCGGTGACAGGTGATGAAAAACTGTTTTTT. Encoded protein: CASSYSVTGDEKLFF.

This clone was recorded only once. The chain combines TRBV27 with TRBJ2-1; the D gene is possibly TRBD2 (6 bases). Germline loops: CDR1 MNHEY, CDR2 SMNVEV (reference sequence). V was cut by 2 bases and J by 10 bases, with 15 bases left in between. This CDR3 contains 14 residues. CDR3 loop: CASSLSLAIGEQFF. The CDR3 DNA follows: TGTGCCAGCAGTTTAAGCCTAGCGATTGGGGAGCAGTTCTTC.

This clone was seen a single time. The V gene is TRBV5-1, the J gene TRBJ2-7; D is uncertain. In germline, CDR1 is SGHRS, CDR2 YFSETQ. The CDR3 runs 14 residues. With 0 bases removed from V and 2 bases from J, the gap between germline ends came to 9 bases. The CDR3: CASSLGTDTYEQYF. The DNA of the CDR3 is TGCGCCAGCAGCTTGGGGACGGATACCTACGAGCAGTACTTC.

V and J are TRBV10-3 and TRBJ1-4; no firm D call. This CDR3 comprises 10 residues. Germline V CDR1 and CDR2: ENHRY, SYGVKD. The DNA of the CDR3 is TGTGCTACTGCGGACGAAAAACTGTTTTTT. Protein sequence: CATADEKLFF.

There are a few counts of this clone. CDR3: CASTPDRGGSYEQYF. The CDR3 region has the DNA TGTGCCAGCACCCCCGACAGGGGCGGTTCCTACGAGCAGTACTTC. The V call is TRBV28, the J call TRBJ2-7; TRBD1 matches at 8 bases. V dropped 7 bases and J dropped 1; count of bases not matched to a gene: 9. This CDR3 contains 15 residues. The germline gives CDR1 MDHEN, CDR2 SYDVKM.

The rearrangement links TRBV7-9 to TRBJ2-7; no clear D gene. In germline, CDR1 is SEHNR, CDR2 FQNEAQ (reference sequence). The CDR3 consists of 15 residues. V was cut by 1 base and J by 0 bases, with 10 bases left in between. CDR3 residues: CASSLEGLSSYEQYF. CDR3 in DNA: TGTGCCAGCAGCTTAGAGGGCCTCAGCTCCTACGAGCAGTACTTC.

The J gene is TRBJ2-1, the V gene TRBV27; D is unresolved. The CDR3 is made up of 14 amino acids. V shed 5 bases and J shed 9 bases, with 17 bases lying between them. Germline loops: CDR1 MNHEY, CDR2 SMNVEV (reference sequence). The CDR3 region has the DNA TGTGCCAGCAGTGCGACCGCTAGTCCGGGTGAGCAGTTCTTC. Protein: CASSATASPGEQFF.

This clone occurred once. The chain carries TRBV5-5 and TRBJ2-7; 11 bases are a match to TRBD2. Per the germline V gene, CDR1 is SGHKS and CDR2 is YYEKEE (reference sequence). Germline trimming cut 2 bases from V and 3 bases from J; bases unmatched to any gene: 7. This CDR3 has 16 amino acids. The CDR3 DNA follows: TGTGCCAGCAGCTTAGGGACTAGCGGCCGCGACTACGAGCAGTACTTC. Translating gives CASSLGTSGRDYEQYF.

J is TRBJ1-1 and V is TRBV5-6; 7 nucleotides line up with TRBD1. CDR1 is SGHDT, CDR2 YYEEEE, per germline. The CDR3 is made up of 15 amino acids. J gave up 5 bases and V 4 bases, and 11 bases lay outside the gene matches. CDR3 sequence: CASSITLTGSTEAFF. The CDR3 nucleotides read TGTGCCAGCAGCATAACCCTGACAGGGAGTACTGAAGCTTTCTTT.

J is TRBJ1-5 and V is TRBV7-2; D remains unclear. This CDR3 is 16 amino acids long. Trimming cost V 0 bases and J 4 bases, with 13 bases left between them. Germline-derived CDR1 and CDR2 are SGHTA and FQGNSA. The CDR3 region is CASSLAGGISNQPQHF. The CDR3 DNA sequence: TGTGCCAGCAGCTTAGCAGGCGGGATTAGTAATCAGCCCCAGCATTTT.

The sample holds one count of this clone. The chain joins TRBV25-1 to TRBJ2-3; D is unclear. This CDR3 is 13 amino acids long. The V end was cut by 3 bases, the J end by 1 base, with 5 bases between. Per germline, CDR1 MGHDK and CDR2 SYGVNS. The CDR3 DNA sequence: TGTGCCAGCAGTGATATGGGCACAGATACGCAGTATTTT. It encodes CASSDMGTDTQYF. Using reference TRBV25-1 and TRBJ2-3 for the parts outside the CDR3, the full variable domain is EADIYQTPRYLVIGTGKKITLECSQTMGHDKMYWYQQDPGMELHLIHYSYGVNSTEKGDLSSESTVSRIRTEHFPLTLESARPSHTSQYLCASSDMGTDTQYFGPGTRLTVL.

The chain employs TRBV5-4 and TRBJ2-7; 8 bases fit TRBD1. V shed 4 bases, J shed 3 bases, and the junction held 6 bases outside the gene matches. The CDR3 extends over 14 amino acids. CDR1 and CDR2 (germline): SGHNT, YYREEE (reference sequence). The CDR3 nucleotides are TGTGCCAGCAGCGAAGGACAGGGAGACTACGAGCAGTACTTC. It specifies CASSEGQGDYEQYF.

V gene TRBV4-3 combines with J gene TRBJ2-3; D is uncertain. The CDR3 sequence is 13 residues long. Looked up from germline, CDR1 is LGHNA and CDR2 is YSLEER. Trimming removed 0 bases at V and 6 bases at J, with 7 bases between. CDR3 coding DNA: TGCGCCAGCAGCCAAGAAGTTATGGATACGCAGTATTTT. This translates into CASSQEVMDTQYF.